What follows are 25 T cell receptor beta chains derived from one specimen sequenced in a study of cytomegalovirus exposure and HLA in healthy donors. In the PCR, 60 Vbeta and 13 Jbeta primers were used. The repertoire was sequenced with immunoSEQ multiplex PCR; TCRdb's copy has only in-frame clones and lacks some. This sample carries 75,000 to 100,000 clones, roughly two thirds of them seen once, and the ten largest clones take more than 3%. Sequences were obtained from PBMCs. The receptors here all came from a middle-aged man in good health and CMV-seronegative.

This clone came up a few times. The CDR3 DNA follows: TGTGCCAGTAGTGTCAGGGATAGCAATCAGCCCCAGCATTTT. This sequence encodes CASSVRDSNQPQHF. The rearrangement links TRBV19 to TRBJ1-5; a weak D match, TRBD1 (5 bases). The V gene lost 5 bases and the J gene lost 0 bases, with 8 bases spanning the gap. Per germline, CDR1 LNHDA and CDR2 SQIVND (reference sequence). This CDR3 spans 14 amino acids.

This chain joins TRBV5-6 and TRBJ2-1; D not certain. Germline V gene lookup returns CDR1 SGHDT and CDR2 YYEEEE. Trimming stripped 0 bases from V and 7 bases from J, with 5 bases between. The CDR3 totals 12 residues. CDR3 sequence reads: CASSLDMNEQFF. CDR3 coding DNA: TGTGCCAGCAGCTTGGATATGAATGAGCAGTTCTTC.

J is TRBJ2-7 and V is TRBV7-2; D gene ambiguous. The CDR3 runs 13 residues. Germline V CDR1 and CDR2: SGHTA, FQGNSA. V lost 5 bases and J 7 bases, leaving 15 bases between the germline ends. The CDR3, as DNA: TGTGCCAGCAGCCCCCCCTCGCGTACTGAGCAGTACTTC. Protein product: CASSPPSRTEQYF.

The chain links TRBV4-3 to TRBJ1-1; no clear D. The germline gives CDR1 LGHNA, CDR2 YSLEER. There are 14 residues in the CDR3. The V gene lost 1 base and the J gene lost 1 base, with 7 bases spanning the gap. The CDR3 DNA reads as TGCGCCAGCAGCCAAGGAGGCCCGAACACTGAAGCTTTCTTT. Its translation: CASSQGGPNTEAFF.

The chain employs TRBV7-6 and TRBJ2-1, with D tentatively TRBD1 (6 bases). Germline loops: CDR1 SGHVS, CDR2 FNYEAQ. CDR3 length equals 15 residues. The V gene lost 3 bases and the J gene lost 10 bases, with 19 bases spanning the gap. The DNA of the CDR3 is TGTGCCAGCAGCTTTCAGGGGACCAGTGCAATGGAGCAGTTCTTC. Residues: CASSFQGTSAMEQFF. Full variable domain (outside the CDR3, taken from reference TRBV7-6 and TRBJ2-1): GAGVSQSPRYKVTKRGQDVALRCDPISGHVSLYWYRQALGQGPEFLTYFNYEAQQDKSGLPNDRFSAERPEGSISTLTIQRTEQRDSAMYRCASSFQGTSAMEQFFGPGTRLTVL.

About this clone: One end of the junction does not line up with germline, which may come from a read error. The CDR3 reads CASSFGRNAEAFF. CDR3 sequence (DNA): TGCGCCAGCAGCTTCGGCAGGAACGCTGAAGCTTTCTTT. The rearrangement joins TRBV5-1 to TRBJ1-1, with D unresolved. The CDR3 contains 13 residues. Germline CDR1 SGHRS, CDR2 YFSETQ.

The chain links TRBV6-1 to TRBJ1-2; 7 bases fit TRBD1. After removal of 6 bases from V and 5 bases from J, the junction contained 6 bases not matched to a gene. The CDR3 sequence is 13 residues long. The V gene's germline CDR1 is MNHNS and CDR2 SASEGT. CDR3 sequence (DNA): TGTGCCAGCAGAGGGGACAGTTCATATGGCTACACCTTC. It encodes CASRGDSSYGYTF.

The chain recombines TRBV7-3 with TRBJ2-5, with a weak D call TRBD2 (6 bases). The CDR3 runs to 15 residues. V was trimmed by 0 bases and J by 7 bases, leaving 15 bases between them. The germline gives CDR1 SGHTA, CDR2 FQGTGA. The CDR3 is CASSLTGPLGGTQYF. The CDR3 DNA is TGTGCCAGCAGCTTAACGGGCCCGCTGGGGGGGACCCAGTACTTC.

This clone showed up just a few times. V usage is TRBV6-1 and J usage is TRBJ2-7; 9 bases fit TRBD2. Germline-derived CDR1 and CDR2 are MNHNS and SASEGT. The V segment lost 6 bases and the J segment 0 bases; nucleotides outside the gene matches: 3. The CDR3 runs to 14 residues. CDR3 residues: CASSQRGASYEQYF. The CDR3, as DNA: TGTGCCAGCAGCCAGCGGGGGGCCTCCTACGAGCAGTACTTC.

The chain links TRBV9 to TRBJ2-3, with D possibly matching TRBD1 (6 bases). V dropped 5 bases and J dropped 2 bases, with 15 bases sitting between them. This CDR3 has 15 amino acids. Germline V gene data show CDR1 as SGDLS and CDR2 as YYNGEE. The DNA of the CDR3 is TGTGCCAGCAGGGGCCTCCGGGACAACACAGATACGCAGTATTTT. Protein: CASRGLRDNTDTQYF.

The CDR3 DNA is TGTGCCAGCAGCCAAGGGGACAGGGACTCTGGAAACACCATATATTTT. Translating gives CASSQGDRDSGNTIYF. V gene TRBV4-2 combines with J gene TRBJ1-3; 9 bases agree with TRBD1. The CDR3 consists of 16 residues. Germline CDR1 LGHNA, CDR2 YNFKEQ. Germline trimming cut 1 base from V and 0 bases from J; bases unmatched to any gene: 1.

This clone was observed a handful of times. Here the CDR3 DNA reads TGTGCCAGCAGCTTAGGCAGGGATCGGGAGACCCAGTACTTC. Encoded protein: CASSLGRDRETQYF. The chain uses TRBV7-9 and TRBJ2-5; a weak D match, TRBD1 (5 bases). This CDR3 is 14 amino acids long. The germline CDR1 and CDR2 sequences are SEHNR and FQNEAQ (reference sequence). V was trimmed by 1 base and J by 5 bases, leaving 11 bases between them.

Only one count was recorded for this clone. The chain links TRBV7-8 to TRBJ2-6, with D tentatively TRBD2 (7 bases). The CDR3 spans 17 residues. V was pared by 0 bases and J by 4 bases, with 13 bases between. Germline V gene sequence: CDR1 SGHVS, CDR2 FQNEAQ. The CDR3 reads CASSLATRGPGANVLTF. For the CDR3, the DNA is TGTGCCAGCAGCTTAGCGACGCGGGGGCCCGGGGCCAACGTCCTGACTTTC.

This rearrangement joins TRBV4-2 to TRBJ2-2; TRBD2 aligns across 14 bases. Germline V gene sequence: CDR1 LGHNA, CDR2 YNFKEQ. This CDR3 is 16 amino acids long. The J segment lost 7 bases and the V segment lost 7 bases, leaving 8 bases of the junction unmatched. CDR3 amino acids: CASIATSGGAGGELFF. DNA for the CDR3: TGTGCCAGCATTGCGACTAGCGGGGGGGCCGGCGGGGAGCTGTTTTTT.

The J gene is TRBJ2-7, the V gene TRBV28, with unresolved D. From germline, CDR1 is MDHEN and CDR2 SYDVKM. The V end lost 7 bases, the J end lost 2 bases, and 12 bases lay between the germline ends. CDR3 length equals 13 residues. The CDR3 bases are TGTGCCAGCACCTCCGGCCAGGCCTACGAGCAGTACTTC. Its protein is CASTSGQAYEQYF.

On this clone: One base away lies a much larger clone, so this may be a sequencing read error. The chain recombines TRBV6-1 with TRBJ2-7; D not resolved. Germline V gene data show CDR1 as MNHNS and CDR2 as SASEGT. The CDR3 runs 13 residues. Trimming shortened V by 5 bases and J by 3 bases, and 11 bases separated the two germline ends. For the CDR3, the DNA is TGTGCCAGCAGTCAAGGGCTGAACTACGAGCAGTACTTC. Its protein is CASSQGLNYEQYF.

V gene TRBV5-1 combines with J gene TRBJ2-7; unclear D gene. The germline gives CDR1 SGHRS, CDR2 YFSETQ. Trimming removed 0 bases from V and 1 base from J, with 5 bases in between. This CDR3 spans 13 amino acids. CDR3 nucleotide sequence: TGCGCCAGCAGCTTGGTGGCATCCTACGAGCAGTACTTC. This encodes CASSLVASYEQYF.

This chain links TRBV10-1 with TRBJ2-3, with 9 bases that match TRBD2. V was pared by 1 base and J by 4 bases, with 6 bases of the junction left unmatched. Per the germline V gene, CDR1 is WNHNN and CDR2 is SYGVQD (reference sequence). This CDR3 contains 16 residues. As DNA, the CDR3 is TGCGCCAGCAGTGAGTGGCTAGCGGGGTACTCAGATACGCAGTATTTT. It yields the protein CASSEWLAGYSDTQYF.

The chain joins TRBV5-4 to TRBJ2-7, with D maybe TRBD1 (6 bases). The CDR3 spans 14 residues. V lost 0 bases, J lost 6 bases, and 13 bases lay in between. The V gene's germline CDR1 is SGHNT and CDR2 YYREEE (reference sequence). Written as DNA, the CDR3 is TGTGCCAGCAGCTTGGCCCGAACAGGGCTCGAGCAGTACTTC. Translation: CASSLARTGLEQYF.

This clone was detected ten times or more. The chain has TRBV7-8 and TRBJ2-2, with 13 nucleotides matching TRBD2. CDR1 and CDR2 from the germline V gene are SGHVS and FQNEAQ. V shed 5 bases, J shed 0 bases, and the junction held 9 bases outside the gene matches. The CDR3 consists of 19 residues. For the CDR3, the DNA is TGTGCCAGCAGCACACCTACGGGACTAGCGGGGCCGAACACCGGGGAGCTGTTTTTT. This gives the protein CASSTPTGLAGPNTGELFF.

This sequence joins TRBV19 and TRBJ2-1, with 7 bases lining up with TRBD2. Germline V gene data show CDR1 as LNHDA and CDR2 as SQIVND (reference sequence). V gave up 4 bases and J gave up 8 bases; unmatched junction bases: 5. The CDR3 spans 13 residues. The CDR3 loop reads CASSRTSVHEQFF. The CDR3 coding sequence is TGTGCCAGTAGTAGAACTAGCGTCCATGAGCAGTTCTTC. Variable domain in full (rest from reference TRBV19 and TRBJ2-1): DGGITQSPKYLFRKEGQNVTLSCEQNLNHDAMYWYRQDPGQGLRLIYYSQIVNDFQKGDIAEGYSVSREKKESFPLTVTSAQKNPTAFYLCASSRTSVHEQFFGPGTRLTVL.

J is TRBJ2-1 and V is TRBV5-6; possible D gene TRBD2, 6 bases. Trimming left V 0 bases short and J 4 bases short, with 11 bases between. Germline V CDR1 and CDR2: SGHDT, YYEEEE. CDR3 length: 15 amino acids. The CDR3 here is CASSLGLGTYNEQFF. For the CDR3, the DNA is TGTGCCAGCAGCTTGGGACTAGGGACTTACAATGAGCAGTTCTTC. The variable domain in full, with the rest retrieved from reference TRBV5-6 and TRBJ2-1, is DAGVTQSPTHLIKTRGQQVTLRCSPKSGHDTVSWYQQALGQGPQFIFQYYEEEERQRGNFPDRFSGHQFPNYSSELNVNALLLGDSALYLCASSLGLGTYNEQFFGPGTRLTVL.

This rearrangement joins TRBV4-2 to TRBJ2-2; 9 bases line up with TRBD2. Germline CDR1 and CDR2: LGHNA and YNFKEQ. The length of the CDR3 is 17 residues. Trimming at V came to 3 bases and at J to 2 bases, leaving 7 bases not matched to a gene. DNA for the CDR3: TGTGCCAGCAGCCAGAAAGCGGGGGGAAGAAACACCGGGGAGCTGTTTTTT. As protein: CASSQKAGGRNTGELFF.

V gene TRBV30 combines with J gene TRBJ2-2; D uncertain. The CDR3 loop spans 16 amino acids. Trimming removed 2 bases at V and 2 bases at J, with 15 bases between. Germline assignment: CDR1 GTSNPN and CDR2 SVGIG (reference sequence). The CDR3 loop is CAWSPVGRINTGELFF. In DNA, the CDR3 is TGTGCCTGGAGTCCCGTGGGCAGAATAAACACCGGGGAGCTGTTTTTT.

The chain uses TRBV6-5 and TRBJ1-5; TRBD1 agrees at 7 bases. The CDR3 has 14 residues. V shed 5 bases and J 5 bases; nucleotides not matched to a gene: 6. Germline lookup yields CDR1 MNHEY and CDR2 SVGAGI. CDR3 DNA: TGTGCCAGCAGTCCAGGGGGAATTTATCAGCCCCAGCATTTT. Protein: CASSPGGIYQPQHF.